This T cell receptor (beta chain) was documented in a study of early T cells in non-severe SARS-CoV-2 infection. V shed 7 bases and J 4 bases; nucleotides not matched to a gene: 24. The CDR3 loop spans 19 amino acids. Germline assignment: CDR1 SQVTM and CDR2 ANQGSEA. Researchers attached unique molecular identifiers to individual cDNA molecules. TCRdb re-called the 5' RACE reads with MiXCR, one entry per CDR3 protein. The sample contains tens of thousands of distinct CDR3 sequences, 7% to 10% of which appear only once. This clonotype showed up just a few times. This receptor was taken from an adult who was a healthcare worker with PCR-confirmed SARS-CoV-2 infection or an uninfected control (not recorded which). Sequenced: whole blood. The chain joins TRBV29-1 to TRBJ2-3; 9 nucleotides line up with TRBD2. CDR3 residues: CSAVPRGAGGALSADTQYF. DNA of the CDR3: TGCAGCGCCGTCCCTAGGGGAGCGGGGGGCGCCCTTTCGGCAGATACGCAGTATTTT.